This T cell receptor beta chain was profiled in a study of T cell repertoires in cytomegalovirus infection. Across the study: Indicated by public TCR beta signatures were CMV infection and matching HLA type.

MiXCR was run by TCRdb on the reads, yielding one entry per CDR3 protein. The sample holds just over 150,000 distinct CDR3 sequences, roughly a quarter seen once. Study findings and constraints: Carriers of CMV and the relevant HLA type were discriminated by public TCR beta frequency. HLA-C-restricted TCR beta clonotypes specific for CMV led the ex vivo response.

Germline loops: CDR1 SGDLS, CDR2 YYNGEE. The CDR3 has 12 amino acids. V dropped 3 bases and J dropped 3 bases, with 7 bases sitting between them. This clonotype was observed many times. The antigen is unknown. This sequence was found in a human donor in good health (CMV status not recorded). Some clones in this sample may be carry-over from other donors' samples. Sequences were obtained from PBMCs. The rearrangement uses TRBV9 and TRBJ2-7; perhaps TRBD1 as D (5 bases). For the CDR3, the DNA is TGTGCCAGCAGCGGTACAGGCTACGAGCAGTACTTC. It yields the protein CASSGTGYEQYF.